Below are 18 T cell receptor beta chains sequenced from a single sample in a study of blood T cells in healthy people across ages. A second PCR, run for roughly 7 to 12 cycles, used a sample-barcoded 5' primer plus a J-beta primer mix. TCRdb re-analysed the 5' RACE reads in MiXCR, keeping a single row per CDR3 protein. The table has some 1.4 million distinct CDR3 sequences, roughly 40% seen once; the top ten hold 7% to 9%. The sample was blood. These TCRs come from a woman between 18 and 30 years old in good health.

The rearrangement joins TRBV28 to TRBJ1-5; 9 bases map to TRBD1. J lost 3 bases, V lost 6 bases, and 21 bases had no gene match. The CDR3 length is 20 residues. Looked up from germline, CDR1 is MDHEN and CDR2 is SYDVKM. CDR3 coding DNA: TGTGCCAGCAGCGATTACTCAAACCGGGACAGGGTTTTCCCCAATCAGCCCCAGCATTTT. This gives the protein CASSDYSNRDRVFPNQPQHF.

The chain is built from TRBV7-9 and TRBJ2-1, with TRBD2 matching 10 bases. Germline values: CDR1 SEHNR, CDR2 FQNEAQ (reference sequence). The CDR3 runs to 18 residues. Trimming took 4 bases from V and 7 from J; bases not matched to a gene: 16. For the CDR3, the DNA is TGTGCCAGCAGCTCCGCCGGGACTAGCGACCGAGGGGGAAATGAGCAGTTCTTC. It specifies CASSSAGTSDRGGNEQFF.

The chain employs TRBV11-3 and TRBJ2-1, with 14 bases that match TRBD2. Unmatched junction bases numbered 9, after V lost 4 bases and J lost 7 bases. From germline, CDR1 is SGHNT and CDR2 YENEEA. The CDR3 sequence is 17 residues long. The DNA for the CDR3 is TGTGCCAGCAGCTCCTGGACTAGCGGGAGGACGGGGAATGAGCAGTTCTTC. Residues: CASSSWTSGRTGNEQFF.

To note about this clonotype: A read error may account for a junction end that differs from germline. V and J are TRBV29-1 and TRBJ2-2; 8 bases match TRBD2. CDR3 length: 14 amino acids. Germline V gives CDR1 SQVTM, CDR2 ANQGSEA. The CDR3 DNA is TGCAGCGCACCAAGCGGGAGCACACCCGGGGAGCCGTTTTTT. Translated, it gives CSAPSGSTPGEPFF.

The chain combines TRBV12-3 or TRBV12-4 with TRBJ2-5; 14 bases align to TRBD2. The CDR3 runs to 16 residues. V gave up 7 bases and J gave up 1 base; unmatched junction bases: 5. Written as DNA, the CDR3 is TGTGCCAGCATCGCCGGGACTAGCGGGAGCCAAGAGACCCAGTACTTC. Translation: CASIAGTSGSQETQYF.

The chain links TRBV6-1 to TRBJ2-7, with 13 positions matching TRBD2. The CDR3 covers 17 residues. With V trimmed by 5 bases and J by 0 bases, 7 bases remained unmatched. Germline-derived CDR1 and CDR2 are MNHNS and SASEGT. CDR3 DNA: TGTGCCAGCAGTCTTGGGACTAGCGGGACCGTCTCCTACGAGCAGTACTTC. Amino acid sequence: CASSLGTSGTVSYEQYF.

This clonotype was recorded a few times. The gene calls are TRBV6-6 and TRBJ2-5; TRBD2 aligns across 9 bases. This CDR3 region has 15 residues. With V trimmed by 2 bases and J by 4 bases, 5 bases remained unmatched. Germline loops: CDR1 MNHNY, CDR2 SVGAGI (reference sequence). This CDR3 is CASSYPGRGGETQYF. The CDR3 nucleotides read TGTGCCAGCAGTTACCCAGGGCGGGGGGGAGAGACCCAGTACTTC.

Many counts were recorded for this clonotype. The chain is built from TRBV4-1 and TRBJ2-1; D unclear. Trimming pared 4 bases from V and 7 bases from J, leaving 11 bases between. Germline V lookup: CDR1 MGHRA, CDR2 YSYEKL. The CDR3 contains 13 residues. The CDR3 loop is CASSRPGRNEQFF. In nucleotides, the CDR3 is TGCGCCAGCAGCCGTCCGGGTAGGAATGAGCAGTTCTTC.

This clonotype was seen a handful of times. J is TRBJ2-5 and V is TRBV4-1; TRBD2 is a possible D gene (5 bases). V was trimmed by 0 bases and J by 2 bases, leaving 19 bases between them. The CDR3 runs to 18 residues. CDR1 is MGHRA, CDR2 YSYEKL, per germline. The CDR3: CASSQDRFSSGAQETQYF. The CDR3 DNA follows: TGCGCCAGCAGCCAAGATAGGTTTTCAAGCGGAGCGCAAGAGACCCAGTACTTC.

The V call is TRBV11-2, the J call TRBJ2-1; TRBD1 matches at 9 bases. The CDR3 spans 16 residues. The V gene's germline CDR1 is SGHAT and CDR2 FQNNGV. The V segment lost 1 base and the J segment 5 bases; nucleotides outside the gene matches: 6. The CDR3 here is CASSLVIGTGHNEQFF. The CDR3 DNA reads TGTGCCAGCAGCTTAGTAATAGGGACAGGGCACAATGAGCAGTTCTTC.

Only a few counts were recorded for this clonotype. The chain combines TRBV7-2 with TRBJ2-1; no definite D call. Trimming took off 3 bases at V and 1 base at J, with 13 bases between the two ends. Germline V gene sequence: CDR1 SGHTA, CDR2 FQGNSA. This CDR3 has 16 amino acids. The CDR3, as DNA: TGTGCCAGCAGCTTGGCTGGGTCCCTATCCTACAATGAGCAGTTCTTC. It translates to CASSLAGSLSYNEQFF.

J is TRBJ2-3 and V is TRBV11-2; the D gene could be TRBD1 or TRBD2 (5 bases each). The germline V gene has CDR1 SGHAT and CDR2 FQNNGV. The CDR3 totals 15 residues. Trimming stripped 7 bases from V and 4 bases from J, with 18 bases between. In DNA form, the CDR3 reads TGTGCCAGCACCTCGGGGCCGAGCGGCGCAGATACGCAGTATTTT. Residues: CASTSGPSGADTQYF.

The chain recombines TRBV5-1 with TRBJ1-1; 10 bases fit TRBD1. The CDR3 spans 14 residues. The ends lost 6 bases at V and 5 bases at J; junction bases unmatched: 7. CDR1 and CDR2 (germline): SGHRS, YFSETQ. CDR3 sequence reads: CASTLDRGNTEAFF. CDR3 in DNA: TGCGCCAGCACTCTGGACAGGGGGAATACTGAAGCTTTCTTT.

The V call is TRBV30, the J call TRBJ2-6; no clear D gene. Germline V lookup: CDR1 GTSNPN, CDR2 SVGIG (reference sequence). CDR3 length equals 13 residues. Trimming left V 4 bases short and J 0 bases short, with 4 bases between. This chain's CDR3 is CAWKGSGANVLTF. The CDR3 bases are TGTGCCTGGAAAGGCTCTGGGGCCAACGTCCTGACTTTC. The complete variable domain, with remaining parts taken from reference TRBV30 and TRBJ2-6, reads SQTIHQWPATLVQPVGSPLSLECTVEGTSNPNLYWYRQAAGRGLQLLFYSVGIGQISSEVPQNLSASRPQDRQFILSSKKLLLSDSGFYLCAWKGSGANVLTFGAGSRLTVL.

Points on this clonotype: Being one base from a much bigger clone, this may be a read error. The V gene is TRBV6-2 or TRBV6-3, the J gene TRBJ1-1, with D unresolved. The CDR3 loop spans 12 amino acids. V gave up 2 bases and J gave up 1 base, with 2 bases separating them. Germline V lookup: CDR1 MNHEY, CDR2 SVGEGT. The chain's CDR3 is CASSYTNTEAFF. As DNA, the CDR3 is TGTGCCAGCAGTTACACGAACACTGAAGCTTTCTTT.

V is TRBV20-1 and J is TRBJ2-3; tentative D call: TRBD2 (6 bases). The germline CDR1 and CDR2 sequences are DFQATT and SNEGSKA (reference sequence). The CDR3 spans 15 residues. With 4 bases removed from V and 2 bases from J, the gap between germline ends came to 16 bases. The CDR3 DNA follows: TGCAGTGCTACCCTTCTAGCGACCAACACAGATACGCAGTATTTT. Amino acid sequence: CSATLLATNTDTQYF.

Many counts were recorded for this clonotype. V is TRBV7-9 and J is TRBJ2-7, with D perhaps TRBD1 (6 bases). CDR1 SEHNR and CDR2 FQNEAQ come from the germline V gene (reference sequence). CDR3 length equals 12 residues. V lost 5 bases to trimming and J lost 6 bases, with 11 bases between them. In DNA, the CDR3 is TGTGCCAGCAGCCTAACAGGGAGCGAGCAGTACTTC. Translating gives CASSLTGSEQYF.

This clonotype occurred a few times. CDR3 nucleotide sequence: TGTGCCAGCAGCAACCGGGACGGAAAAAACATTCAGTACTTC. It is translated as CASSNRDGKNIQYF. The rearrangement joins TRBV7-9 to TRBJ2-4, with D perhaps assigned TRBD1 or TRBD2 (5 bases each). Germline lookup yields CDR1 SEHNR and CDR2 FQNEAQ (reference sequence). The CDR3 runs 14 residues. Trimming took off 5 bases at V and 4 bases at J, with 12 bases between the two ends.